Shown below are 29 T cell receptor beta chains from a single sample sequenced in a study of T cell changes during pregnancy in multiple sclerosis. Some clones are missing from TCRdb's copy, which holds only in-frame ones; the method was immunoSEQ multiplex PCR. The sample lists tens of thousands of clones, about 94% seen once, with roughly 0.93% in the top ten. The input for sequencing was peripheral blood, taken in the second trimester of pregnancy. These receptors all stem from a female donor in good health, enrolled as a control in a pregnancy study.

The chain is built from TRBV30 and TRBJ2-2, with D possibly being TRBD1 (6 bases). Germline CDR1 reads GTSNPN; CDR2 reads SVGIG (reference sequence). The ends were cut back, 0 bases at V and 7 bases at J, with 9 bases in the middle. This CDR3 region has 13 residues. CDR3 sequence (DNA): TGTGCCTGGAGTGTACAGGGCGTCGGGGAGCTGTTTTTT. Translation: CAWSVQGVGELFF.

The chain joins TRBV5-6 to TRBJ1-2; 12 bases match TRBD1. CDR3 length equals 17 residues. The germline V gene encodes CDR1 SGHDT and CDR2 YYEEEE. V lost 4 bases, J lost 0 bases, and 7 bases stayed unmatched. The CDR3 sequence is CASSGGQGARANYGYTF. DNA for the CDR3: TGTGCCAGCAGCGGGGGACAGGGGGCAAGGGCTAACTATGGCTACACCTTC.

The CDR3: CASSEALPSGSANEQFF. The CDR3 DNA reads TGTGCCAGCAGTGAAGCGCTTCCTAGCGGGAGCGCCAATGAGCAGTTCTTC. The chain links TRBV6-1 to TRBJ2-1; 10 bases agree with TRBD2. Looked up from germline, CDR1 is MNHNS and CDR2 is SASEGT. This CDR3 is built from 17 residues. V trimming: 0 bases; J trimming: 6 bases; junction bases outside the gene matches: 8.

This clone showed up just once. V gene TRBV2 combines with J gene TRBJ2-2; TRBD2 might be the D (6 bases). CDR1 and CDR2 (germline): SNHLY, FYNNEI. There are 13 residues in the CDR3. Trimming took 3 bases from V and 7 from J, leaving 9 bases between them. CDR3 bases: TGTGCCAGCAGTGAGCGGGGTTTCGGGGAGCTGTTTTTT. As protein: CASSERGFGELFF.

The chain couples TRBV28 to TRBJ1-2; the match to TRBD1 covers 7 bases. Germline V lookup: CDR1 MDHEN, CDR2 SYDVKM. This CDR3 has 15 amino acids. Unmatched junction bases numbered 10, after V lost 5 bases and J lost 4 bases. The DNA of the CDR3 is TGTGCCAGCAGTCCTATTCAGGGGGTAGCCTATGGCTACACCTTC. Its translation is CASSPIQGVAYGYTF.

The rearrangement joins TRBV5-1 to TRBJ2-2; D might be TRBD2 (6 bases). The CDR3 sequence is 16 residues long. Trimming stripped 0 bases from V and 2 bases from J, with 11 bases between. Germline CDR1 and CDR2: SGHRS and YFSETQ. The CDR3 DNA sequence: TGCGCCAGCAGCTTGGAGGTAGCGGATAACACCGGGGAGCTGTTTTTT. Translating it yields CASSLEVADNTGELFF.

The genes are TRBV27 and TRBJ1-4; tentatively, D is TRBD1 (5 bases). Trimming stripped 9 bases from V and 4 bases from J, with 12 bases between. Germline values: CDR1 MNHEY, CDR2 SMNVEV (reference sequence). The CDR3 totals 13 residues. CDR3 bases: TGTGCCAGTTGGGACTTACATAATGAAAAACTGTTTTTT. Encoded protein: CASWDLHNEKLFF.

The rearrangement links TRBV28 to TRBJ1-5, with a tentative D call TRBD1 (5 bases). The CDR3 spans 13 residues. The V end was cut by 11 bases, the J end by 8 bases, with 19 bases between. The germline gives CDR1 MDHEN, CDR2 SYDVKM. CDR3 in DNA: TGTGCCCTCCCGGACACCCTACGGGAGCCCCAGCATTTT. It is translated as CALPDTLREPQHF.

V is TRBV28 and J is TRBJ2-7, with D maybe TRBD1 (6 bases). Germline lookup yields CDR1 MDHEN and CDR2 SYDVKM. The CDR3 sequence is 14 residues long. Trimming cost V 2 bases and J 3 bases, with 11 bases left between them. The CDR3 nucleotides are TGTGCCAGCAGTTTACAGGGGTTAATCTACGAGCAGTACTTC. Its protein product is CASSLQGLIYEQYF.

The V and J genes are TRBV4-1 and TRBJ2-7; unclear D gene. Germline V gene sequence: CDR1 MGHRA, CDR2 YSYEKL. V lost 1 base and J 2 bases, leaving 6 bases between the germline ends. CDR3 length: 13 residues. CDR3 sequence: CASSQAATYEQYF. The DNA of the CDR3 is TGCGCCAGCAGCCAAGCAGCGACCTACGAGCAGTACTTC.

The chain couples TRBV27 to TRBJ2-6; TRBD1 might be the D (5 bases). Germline loops: CDR1 MNHEY, CDR2 SMNVEV (reference sequence). The CDR3 consists of 18 residues. V was clipped by 3 bases and J by 1 base, with 16 bases between them. CDR3 nucleotides: TGTGCCAGCAGTTTCGCCCAGGGCTCTCGATCTGGGGCCAACGTCCTGACTTTC. Amino acids: CASSFAQGSRSGANVLTF.

This clone was counted a single time. The chain carries TRBV7-9 and TRBJ2-1, with TRBD2 identical over 12 bases. CDR1 and CDR2 (germline): SEHNR, FQNEAQ (reference sequence). This CDR3 comprises 19 residues. V shed 5 bases, J shed 7 bases, and the junction held 18 bases outside the gene matches. The CDR3 DNA sequence: TGTGCCAGCAGCCCGAGCCCTTGGGCTAGCGGGAGGGGGAGGAATGAGCAGTTCTTC. Its translation is CASSPSPWASGRGRNEQFF.

The chain recombines TRBV19 with TRBJ1-2; D not resolved. The CDR3 sequence is 14 residues long. Germline CDR1 LNHDA, CDR2 SQIVND (reference sequence). Between the trimmed V and J ends, which lost 5 bases and 2 bases, there was a span of 12 bases. The CDR3 reads CASSQTRSNYGYTF. The CDR3 nucleotides are TGTGCCAGTAGTCAGACCCGGAGCAACTATGGCTACACCTTC.

This clone was recorded only once. The rearrangement uses TRBV5-1 and TRBJ2-4, with D tentatively TRBD1 (6 bases). Trimming removed 2 bases at V and 6 bases at J, with 21 bases between. CDR3 size: 17 residues. The V gene's germline CDR1 is SGHRS and CDR2 YFSETQ. This CDR3 reads CASSFSSSTGAGNIQYF. The CDR3 DNA follows: TGCGCCAGCAGCTTTTCCTCTTCGACAGGAGCCGGAAACATTCAGTACTTC.

The J gene is TRBJ2-2, the V gene TRBV5-4; 7 bases agree with TRBD1. Germline values: CDR1 SGHNT, CDR2 YYREEE (reference sequence). The CDR3 consists of 16 residues. The junction had 6 bases not matched to a gene; V was cut back by 0 bases and J by 4 bases. The CDR3 region is CASSLGRQGRTGELFF. The CDR3 nucleotides are TGTGCCAGCAGCTTGGGGAGACAGGGCCGCACCGGGGAGCTGTTTTTT.

The chain employs TRBV7-9 and TRBJ2-3, with 13 positions matching TRBD2. The CDR3 has 16 amino acids. Germline lookup yields CDR1 SEHNR and CDR2 FQNEAQ (reference sequence). Trimming at V came to 5 bases and at J to 4 bases, leaving 6 bases not matched to a gene. CDR3 protein: CASSLRTSGRADTQYF. CDR3 coding DNA: TGTGCCAGCAGCCTTAGAACTAGCGGGAGGGCAGATACGCAGTATTTT.

The V call is TRBV6-1, the J call TRBJ2-7, with TRBD1 matching over 10 bases. Germline-derived CDR1 and CDR2 are MNHNS and SASEGT. Trimming took 6 bases from V and 4 from J; bases not matched to a gene: 6. This CDR3 is built from 14 residues. Here the CDR3 DNA reads TGTGCCAGCAGGGAACGACAGGGGGCTTACGAGCAGTACTTC. This translates into CASRERQGAYEQYF.

The chain is built from TRBV14 and TRBJ2-7, with 9 bases that match TRBD2. The CDR3 sequence is 15 residues long. In germline, CDR1 is SGHDN, CDR2 FVKESK. With V trimmed by 2 bases and J by 2 bases, 4 bases remained unmatched. CDR3 amino acids: CASSQRGRGTYEQYF. For the CDR3, the DNA is TGTGCCAGCAGCCAACGCGGGAGGGGGACCTACGAGCAGTACTTC.

In its sample, this clone was seen once. The chain is built from TRBV2 and TRBJ2-5, with 9 bases aligning to TRBD1. The J call is uncertain, as TRBJ2-7 better fits the DNA end. There are 15 residues in the CDR3. Germline CDR1 reads SNHLY; CDR2 reads FYNNEI. The CDR3 DNA is TGTGCCAGCAGTGAGGGGGACAGGGCTGGCTACGAGCAGTACTTC. It codes for CASSEGDRAGYEQYF.

The genes are TRBV6-1 and TRBJ2-7; D may be TRBD2 (6 bases). V lost 0 bases to trimming and J lost 4 bases, with 16 bases between them. Germline CDR1 is MNHNS and CDR2 is SASEGT. The CDR3 has 16 residues. CDR3 coding DNA: TGTGCCAGCAGTGAAGCCCCCTCGGGGGTTGGGTACGAGCAGTACTTC. It translates to CASSEAPSGVGYEQYF.

The CDR3: CASSFGTGGGNTF. The CDR3 DNA is TGTGCCAGCAGCTTCGGGACAGGGGGCGGAAACACCTTC. The chain employs TRBV5-4 and TRBJ1-2, with 12 nucleotides matching TRBD1. The CDR3 is 13 amino acids. Germline trimming cut 2 bases from V and 12 bases from J; bases unmatched to any gene: 5. The V gene's germline CDR1 is SGHNT and CDR2 YYREEE (reference sequence).

J is TRBJ2-7 and V is TRBV5-6, with 7 bases lining up with TRBD2. The CDR3 contains 14 residues. Per germline, CDR1 SGHDT and CDR2 YYEEEE. After removal of 1 base from V and 4 bases from J, the junction contained 5 bases not matched to a gene. CDR3 residues: CASSLWGGQYEQYF. As DNA, the CDR3 is TGTGCCAGCAGCTTGTGGGGAGGGCAGTACGAGCAGTACTTC.

V and J are TRBV2 and TRBJ2-3; D not resolved. This CDR3 comprises 13 residues. The ends were cut back, 8 bases at V and 3 bases at J, with 12 bases in the middle. In germline, CDR1 is SNHLY, CDR2 FYNNEI. As DNA, the CDR3 is TGTGCCAGCTCCCCGGAGAGGACAGATACGCAGTATTTT. It codes for CASSPERTDTQYF.

The chain is built from TRBV5-1 and TRBJ2-5; TRBD1 is a possible D gene (6 bases). The V end was cut by 2 bases, the J end by 5 bases, with 13 bases between. Germline CDR1 is SGHRS and CDR2 is YFSETQ. The CDR3 totals 14 residues. As DNA, the CDR3 is TGCGCCAGCAGCTTAGTATTGGGGGCCGAGACCCAGTACTTC. Its translation is CASSLVLGAETQYF.

The chain joins TRBV4-1 to TRBJ1-2, with 8 bases lining up with TRBD1. The ends lost 1 base at V and 3 bases at J; junction bases unmatched: 4. CDR3 size: 15 residues. Germline V gives CDR1 MGHRA, CDR2 YSYEKL. In DNA form, the CDR3 reads TGCGCCAGCAGCCAAGTAACCAGGGGGCACTATGGCTACACCTTC. It encodes CASSQVTRGHYGYTF.

The rearrangement uses TRBV18 and TRBJ1-5; no definite D call. Trimming removed 5 bases from V and 6 bases from J, with 20 bases in between. This CDR3 region has 16 residues. The V gene's germline CDR1 is KGHSH and CDR2 LQKENI. The CDR3 is CASSAATAGFAQPQHF. The DNA of the CDR3 is TGTGCCAGCTCAGCTGCAACAGCGGGGTTCGCTCAGCCCCAGCATTTT.

The rearrangement uses TRBV14 and TRBJ2-3; D may be TRBD2 (5 bases). Trimming left V 1 base short and J 10 bases short, with 9 bases between. Germline V CDR1 and CDR2: SGHDN, FVKESK. The CDR3 consists of 12 residues. The CDR3 DNA sequence: TGTGCCAGCAGCCAAGGAGGGCGGGCGCAGTATTTT. Its translation is CASSQGGRAQYF.

This clone came up once. The gene calls are TRBV5-1 and TRBJ2-6; D possibly corresponds to TRBD1 (5 bases). CDR1 and CDR2 (germline): SGHRS, YFSETQ. Trimming left V 2 bases short and J 0 bases short, with 6 bases between. The CDR3 sequence is 15 residues long. The CDR3 coding sequence is TGCGCCAGCAGCTTAGGGGCCTCTGGGGCCAACGTCCTGACTTTC. Translating gives CASSLGASGANVLTF.

The J gene is TRBJ2-1, the V gene TRBV19, with TRBD2 matching 14 bases. Germline lookup yields CDR1 LNHDA and CDR2 SQIVND (reference sequence). The trim removed 6 bases at V and 9 bases at J, leaving 7 bases unmatched. The CDR3 runs to 15 residues. The CDR3 DNA reads TGTGCCAGTAGGGGGACTAGCGGGAGCATAGGTGAGCAGTTCTTC. Translation: CASRGTSGSIGEQFF.